Each of the 8 T cell receptor beta chains below was sequenced from the same sample in a study of shared clonotypes between healthy human individuals. Only CD45RO-negative cells positively selected for CCR7 counted as naive CD8 cells, so terminally differentiated effector memory CD45RA+ cells were excluded. Sequenced by immunoSEQ multiplex PCR; TCRdb stores in-frame clones only, minus some. The sample shows around 1.9 million clones, 85% to 95% of them seen only once. Material: naive CD8+ T cells from PBMCs. The receptors were sampled from a man aged 18 to 30 in good health. Some clones in this sample may be carry-over from other donors' samples.

V is TRBV13 and J is TRBJ1-3, with TRBD1 matching over 8 bases. The CDR3 runs 15 residues. Germline V lookup: CDR1 PRHDT, CDR2 FYEKMQ (reference sequence). After removal of 4 bases from V and 2 bases from J, the junction contained 4 bases not matched to a gene. In nucleotides, the CDR3 is TGTGCCAGCAGCTGGGGACAGGCCACTGGAAACACCATATATTTT. This gives the protein CASSWGQATGNTIYF.

The chain couples TRBV7-9 to TRBJ2-7; 7 bases match TRBD1. Germline CDR1 and CDR2: SEHNR and FQNEAQ (reference sequence). Unmatched junction bases numbered 16, after V lost 5 bases and J lost 0 bases. CDR3 length: 18 residues. CDR3 nucleotide sequence: TGTGCCAGCAGCAATCCGGGACAGAACTCCCTAATCTCCTACGAGCAGTACTTC. Residues: CASSNPGQNSLISYEQYF.

This chain joins TRBV5-1 and TRBJ2-5, with 7 nucleotides matching TRBD1. V dropped 4 bases and J dropped 0; count of bases not matched to a gene: 9. The length of the CDR3 is 16 residues. Germline-derived CDR1 and CDR2 are SGHRS and YFSETQ. CDR3 nucleotide sequence: TGCGCCAGCAGCCCCGGGACAGACCTTTACCAAGAGACCCAGTACTTC. Its protein is CASSPGTDLYQETQYF.

The J gene is TRBJ2-1, the V gene TRBV5-1, with D perhaps matching TRBD2 (6 bases). CDR3 size: 16 residues. Germline-derived CDR1 and CDR2 are SGHRS and YFSETQ. Between the trimmed V and J ends, which lost 0 bases and 7 bases, there was a span of 17 bases. CDR3 DNA sequence: TGCGCCAGCAGCTTGGCGGCTGGGGGGTTTCGGAATGAGCAGTTCTTC. Its protein product is CASSLAAGGFRNEQFF.

The chain couples TRBV5-6 to TRBJ2-3; the D gene is possibly TRBD2 (6 bases). The CDR3 extends over 14 amino acids. Trimming left V 1 base short and J 5 bases short, with 11 bases between. Germline V gene lookup returns CDR1 SGHDT and CDR2 YYEEEE. The CDR3 bases are TGTGCCAGCAGCTTGAACGGGGGTATAGATACGCAGTATTTT. Its translation is CASSLNGGIDTQYF.

The rearrangement joins TRBV5-8 to TRBJ1-2; 11 bases agree with TRBD1. The CDR3 has 15 amino acids. The germline V gene encodes CDR1 SGHTS and CDR2 YDEGEE. After removal of 4 bases from V and 4 bases from J, the junction contained 6 bases not matched to a gene. CDR3 sequence: CASSHRDRGTYGYTF. CDR3 nucleotides: TGTGCCAGCAGCCACCGGGACAGGGGGACCTATGGCTACACCTTC.

CDR3 residues: CASSLGGFDTQYF. CDR3 bases: TGTGCCAGCAGCTTAGGAGGGTTCGATACGCAGTATTTT. The chain has TRBV11-2 and TRBJ2-3, with a weak D call TRBD2 (5 bases). The CDR3 runs 13 residues. Germline V gene sequence: CDR1 SGHAT, CDR2 FQNNGV. V was clipped by 1 base and J by 6 bases, with 8 bases between them.

The rearrangement joins TRBV14 to TRBJ1-2; no reliable D call. This CDR3 region has 15 residues. Germline CDR1 is SGHDN and CDR2 is FVKESK. Deletions cut 3 bases from V and 2 bases from J, with 13 bases between. The CDR3 nucleotides are TGTGCCAGCAGCCATGACCAGGACGTAAACTATGGCTACACCTTC. Its protein product is CASSHDQDVNYGYTF.